This T cell receptor beta chain was observed in a study of blood T cells in healthy people across ages. Per sample, no less than 5.5 micrograms of total RNA were extracted. The CDR3 covers 13 residues. Germline V gene data show CDR1 as MDHEN and CDR2 as SYDVKM. V was clipped by 10 bases and J by 5 bases; unmatched bases: 8. Sample-barcoded 5' priming and a J-beta primer mix drove a second PCR of roughly 7 to 11 cycles. TCRdb recomputed calls from the 5' RACE reads with MiXCR, one row per CDR3 protein. The table shows 1.5 million to 2 million distinct CDR3 sequences, with 39% occurring only once. This receptor was taken from a human donor in good health. The sequenced sample was blood. V and J are TRBV28 and TRBJ2-7, with 10 bases aligning to TRBD2. The DNA of the CDR3 is TGTGCCACCGCCGGGACTAGCGTCAACGAGCAGTACTTC. Its translation is CATAGTSVNEQYF.